These 32 T cell receptor beta chains were all obtained from the same sample, sequenced in a study of early T cells in non-severe SARS-CoV-2 infection (dated by TCRdb to the early 2020s). Receptor libraries were prepared by 5' RACE. Sequencing instrument: NextSeq 500. TCRdb's own reprocessing of the public reads used fastp at Q25 and MiXCR and kept productive beta chains. Here each entry gathers all rows of one CDR3 protein and keeps the most common genes and DNA. Across this sample there are almost 85,000 distinct CDR3 sequences, with 12% seen only once. The ten biggest clones cover 2.6% of the sample. The sample consisted of whole blood. The receptors were gathered from an adult who was a healthcare worker with PCR-confirmed SARS-CoV-2 infection or an uninfected control (not recorded which).

The chain is built from TRBV6-1 and TRBJ2-7; D not resolved. V dropped 3 bases and J dropped 7 bases, with 10 bases sitting between them. Germline loops: CDR1 MNHNS, CDR2 SASEGT. This CDR3 is built from 12 residues. CDR3 loop: CASSDSAAEQYF. CDR3 DNA sequence: TGTGCCAGCAGTGATTCGGCCGCGGAGCAGTACTTC.

This clonotype was recorded a few times. This chain connects TRBV29-1 to TRBJ2-5; TRBD1 matches 7 bases. Germline CDR1 SQVTM, CDR2 ANQGSEA. The V gene end was trimmed by 7 bases and the J gene end by 4 bases; junction bases not matched to a gene: 6. CDR3 length equals 12 residues. CDR3 amino acids: CSALAGGETQYF. CDR3 sequence (DNA): TGCAGCGCGCTGGCAGGGGGAGAGACCCAGTACTTC.

This clonotype was observed a handful of times. The chain has TRBV12-3 or TRBV12-4 and TRBJ2-7; D may be TRBD2 (6 bases). The CDR3 extends over 13 amino acids. Trimming shortened V by 2 bases and J by 5 bases, and 10 bases separated the two germline ends. The CDR3 DNA reads TGTGCCAGCAGTTTAAATAGCGGAAACGAGCAGTACTTC. Translation gives CASSLNSGNEQYF.

This clonotype was counted many times. This chain links TRBV7-6 with TRBJ2-7; no definite D call. Germline-derived CDR1 and CDR2 are SGHVS and FNYEAQ. The CDR3 is 16 amino acids. The V end lost 3 bases, the J end lost 3 bases, and 18 bases lay between the germline ends. CDR3 region: CASSFLRSEDHYEQYF. In DNA form, the CDR3 reads TGTGCCAGCAGCTTCCTCCGAAGCGAGGACCACTACGAGCAGTACTTC.

This clonotype has a count of ten or more. The rearrangement uses TRBV9 and TRBJ2-1; possible D gene TRBD2, 6 bases. V shed 0 bases and J shed 0 bases, with 10 bases lying between them. Germline CDR1 reads SGDLS; CDR2 reads YYNGEE. This CDR3 is built from 16 residues. CDR3 coding DNA: TGTGCCAGCAGCGTAGGGGCGGGGAGCTCCTACAATGAGCAGTTCTTC. It specifies CASSVGAGSSYNEQFF.

In its sample, this clonotype was seen many times. This chain joins TRBV5-1 and TRBJ2-7; D could derive from TRBD1 or TRBD2 (5 bases each). This CDR3 spans 13 amino acids. The germline V gene encodes CDR1 SGHRS and CDR2 YFSETQ. V lost 6 bases, J lost 3 bases, and 13 bases lay in between. CDR3 residues: CASNGADVYEQYF. The CDR3 nucleotides are TGCGCCAGCAACGGGGCGGACGTCTACGAGCAGTACTTC.

The rearrangement joins TRBV20-1 to TRBJ1-2; maybe TRBD1 (6 bases). Germline CDR1 is DFQATT and CDR2 is SNEGSKA (reference sequence). The V and J ends lost 3 bases and 7 bases respectively, with 15 bases between them. The length of the CDR3 is 13 residues. The CDR3 bases are TGCAGTGCTAGTTTGGGGGCCGTCATTGGCTACACCTTC. It yields the protein CSASLGAVIGYTF.

This clonotype was recorded a few times. The chain carries TRBV2 and TRBJ2-1, with TRBD2 matching 11 bases. Germline-derived CDR1 and CDR2 are SNHLY and FYNNEI. The ends lost 6 bases at V and 4 bases at J; junction bases unmatched: 8. The CDR3 spans 16 residues. This CDR3 reads CASRIPGLAAYNEQFF. In nucleotides, the CDR3 is TGTGCCAGCAGGATACCGGGACTAGCGGCTTACAATGAGCAGTTCTTC. The whole variable domain, remainder taken from reference TRBV2 and TRBJ2-1, is EPEVTQTPSHQVTQMGQEVILRCVPISNHLYFYWYRQILGQKVEFLVSFYNNEISEKSEIFDDQFSVERPDGSNFTLKIRSTKLEDSAMYFCASRIPGLAAYNEQFFGPGTRLTVL.

Many counts were recorded for this clonotype. This chain joins TRBV6-5 and TRBJ2-7; tentatively, D is TRBD1 (5 bases). This CDR3 has 15 residues. With 5 bases removed from V and 1 base from J, the gap between germline ends came to 15 bases. Germline CDR1 reads MNHEY; CDR2 reads SVGAGI. CDR3 residues: CASSAQGGVSYEQYF. CDR3 nucleotide sequence: TGTGCCAGCAGTGCTCAGGGTGGTGTATCCTACGAGCAGTACTTC.

This clonotype came up many times. This chain links TRBV15 with TRBJ1-1; D is ambiguous. The V gene's germline CDR1 is LNHNV and CDR2 YYDKDF (reference sequence). CDR3 length: 13 amino acids. V was cut by 0 bases and J by 8 bases, with 10 bases left in between. CDR3 sequence: CATSRDSAAEAFF. The CDR3 DNA sequence: TGTGCCACCAGCAGAGATTCGGCGGCGGAAGCTTTCTTT.

At least ten counts were recorded for this clonotype. The J gene is TRBJ2-2, the V gene TRBV12-3 or TRBV12-4; unclear D gene. The V end was cut by 4 bases, the J end by 3 bases, with 12 bases between. This CDR3 has 15 residues. CDR3 coding DNA: TGTGCCAGCAGTTCCCTCCGGCATGACACCGGGGAGCTGTTTTTT. Its translation: CASSSLRHDTGELFF.

This clonotype was found many times. The chain combines TRBV7-3 with TRBJ2-2; 8 positions match TRBD2. This CDR3 contains 18 residues. The junction had 9 bases not matched to a gene; V was cut back by 2 bases and J by 1 base. Germline V gene data show CDR1 as SGHTA and CDR2 as FQGTGA. CDR3 in DNA: TGTGCCAGCAGCTTATTTGTTTTAGCGGGGCAGAACACCGGGGAGCTGTTTTTT. Amino acids: CASSLFVLAGQNTGELFF.

DNA for the CDR3: TGTGCCAGCAGCTTCCTCGGACAGGCGAACACTGAAGCTTTCTTT. Amino acids: CASSFLGQANTEAFF. The chain uses TRBV7-2 and TRBJ1-1; 7 bases line up with TRBD1. This CDR3 spans 15 amino acids. The V segment lost 3 bases and the J segment 1 base; nucleotides outside the gene matches: 5. The germline V gene has CDR1 SGHTA and CDR2 FQGNSA.

The chain is built from TRBV19 and TRBJ2-3; TRBD2 matches at 14 bases. The length of the CDR3 is 18 residues. V shed 6 bases and J 2 bases; nucleotides not matched to a gene: 10. The germline gives CDR1 LNHDA, CDR2 SQIVND (reference sequence). For the CDR3, the DNA is TGTGCCAGTAGGTTTCTTCCGGGACTAGCGGGAGTCACAGATACGCAGTATTTT. It specifies CASRFLPGLAGVTDTQYF.

This clonotype showed up many times. CDR3 DNA sequence: TGTGCCACCTTCACTAGCTCCTACGAGCAGTACTTC. Amino acids: CATFTSSYEQYF. The chain links TRBV27 to TRBJ2-7; weak D call: TRBD2 (5 bases). Germline V CDR1 and CDR2: MNHEY, SMNVEV (reference sequence). V dropped 10 bases and J dropped 0 bases, with 10 bases sitting between them. This CDR3 is built from 12 residues.

This clonotype was observed many times. The chain recombines TRBV4-1 with TRBJ2-3; TRBD2 matches at 11 bases. The germline V gene has CDR1 MGHRA and CDR2 YSYEKL. Germline trimming cut 4 bases from V and 4 bases from J; bases unmatched to any gene: 7. The CDR3 runs to 16 residues. For the CDR3, the DNA is TGCGCCAGCAGCCGCGAACTAGCGGGGGTTTCAGATACGCAGTATTTT. Translation: CASSRELAGVSDTQYF.

The genes are TRBV10-3 and TRBJ2-7, with D perhaps being TRBD1 or TRBD2 (5 bases each). The CDR3 consists of 14 residues. V was trimmed by 0 bases and J by 4 bases, leaving 10 bases between them. Germline V lookup: CDR1 ENHRY, CDR2 SYGVKD. This CDR3 is CAISESRAGYEQYF. CDR3 DNA sequence: TGTGCCATCAGTGAGTCGAGGGCAGGGTACGAGCAGTACTTC.

This clonotype was seen at least ten times. The chain uses TRBV12-3 or TRBV12-4 and TRBJ2-2, with D perhaps matching TRBD1 (5 bases). The CDR3 runs to 14 residues. The germline V and J ends were trimmed by 2 bases and 5 bases, with 9 bases remaining between them. CDR3 residues: CASSLNAGTGELFF. The CDR3 DNA reads TGTGCCAGCAGTTTAAACGCAGGGACCGGGGAGCTGTTTTTT.

Ten or more counts support this clonotype. CDR3 DNA sequence: TGCGCCAGCAGCGCTGACAGCTTCGGCAATCAGCCCCAGCATTTT. This encodes CASSADSFGNQPQHF. The rearrangement links TRBV5-1 to TRBJ1-5; D may be TRBD1 (5 bases). The V end lost 4 bases, the J end lost 2 bases, and 13 bases lay between the germline ends. The germline V gene encodes CDR1 SGHRS and CDR2 YFSETQ. The CDR3 totals 15 residues.

V is TRBV6-2 or TRBV6-3 and J is TRBJ2-1; 13 nucleotides align to TRBD2. V was pared by 8 bases and J by 7 bases, with 8 bases of the junction left unmatched. The CDR3 extends over 15 amino acids. Germline V gene lookup returns CDR1 MNHEY and CDR2 SVGEGT. The CDR3 region is CASRQLAGGENEQFF. The DNA of the CDR3 is TGTGCCAGCCGGCAACTAGCGGGAGGGGAGAATGAGCAGTTCTTC.

The rearrangement links TRBV4-1 to TRBJ2-7, with D possibly TRBD1 on 6 matching bases. Germline values: CDR1 MGHRA, CDR2 YSYEKL. Trimming cost V 3 bases and J 0 bases, with 12 bases left between them. This CDR3 region has 15 residues. The CDR3 DNA reads TGCGCCAGCAGCCAGGCCAGGGGCTACTCCTACGAGCAGTACTTC. Its translation is CASSQARGYSYEQYF.

This clonotype was detected many times. The chain links TRBV7-8 to TRBJ2-3; tentatively, D is TRBD1 or TRBD2 (6 bases each). CDR1 and CDR2 (germline): SGHVS, FQNEAQ. V lost 1 base and J lost 2, with 13 bases in between. The CDR3 runs 16 residues. The CDR3 loop reads CASSLGRRGTTDTQYF. CDR3 coding DNA: TGTGCCAGCAGCTTAGGGCGGAGGGGGACCACAGATACGCAGTATTTT.

The chain employs TRBV20-1 and TRBJ2-3; D not certain. This CDR3 is built from 12 residues. The germline V and J ends were trimmed by 6 bases and 2 bases, with 9 bases remaining between them. Germline CDR1 and CDR2: DFQATT and SNEGSKA (reference sequence). Here the CDR3 DNA reads TGCAGTGCCCTCCGTCCCACAGATACGCAGTATTTT. It specifies CSALRPTDTQYF.

The chain uses TRBV20-1 and TRBJ2-1; D is uncertain. V lost 3 bases and J 7 bases, leaving 13 bases between the germline ends. Germline loops: CDR1 DFQATT, CDR2 SNEGSKA (reference sequence). This CDR3 comprises 13 residues. This CDR3 is CSARDAPPNEQFF. CDR3 sequence (DNA): TGCAGTGCTAGGGATGCTCCCCCTAATGAGCAGTTCTTC.

This chain uses TRBV28 with TRBJ2-4; the match to TRBD2 covers 8 bases. The ends lost 5 bases at V and 4 bases at J; junction bases unmatched: 7. Germline CDR1 is MDHEN and CDR2 is SYDVKM. CDR3 length: 15 residues. In nucleotides, the CDR3 is TGTGCCAGCAGTCAATCGGGGGGGATTAAAAACATTCAGTACTTC. It encodes CASSQSGGIKNIQYF.

The chain has TRBV21-1 and TRBJ2-3; the table gives TRBD1 as D, unverified against the DNA. TRBV21-1 is noted as a pseudogene. CDR3 length: 14 residues. CDR3 region: CASTPKVPPSTQYF. The CDR3 DNA is TGTGCCAGCACCCCAAAGGTCCCCCCTTCGACGCAGTATTTT.

V is TRBV9 and J is TRBJ2-7; TRBD2 matches 8 bases. This CDR3 has 15 residues. Losses at the gene ends were 1 base for V and 1 base for J; bases not matched to a gene: 4. CDR1 SGDLS and CDR2 YYNGEE come from the germline V gene. The CDR3 DNA is TGTGCCAGCAGCGTATTAGCGGGACCTTCCTACGAGCAGTACTTC. Its protein product is CASSVLAGPSYEQYF.

This clonotype was picked up a small number of times. CDR3 sequence reads: CASRVLGTSSYEQYF. The DNA for the CDR3 is TGTGCCAGCAGGGTACTTGGGACATCATCCTACGAGCAGTACTTC. The genes are TRBV6-1 and TRBJ2-7, with D possibly matching TRBD1 (6 bases). CDR1 is MNHNS and CDR2 is SASEGT in the germline V gene. The V gene lost 6 bases and the J gene lost 1 base, with 16 bases spanning the gap. The CDR3 is 15 residues long.

Many counts were recorded for this clonotype. The CDR3 coding sequence is TGTGCCAGCAGACCTAGCGGGACAGGGGGGTATACGCAGTATTTT. Its translation: CASRPSGTGGYTQYF. V gene TRBV7-2 combines with J gene TRBJ2-3, with TRBD1 matching over 11 bases. With 6 bases clipped from V and 7 bases from J, the junction kept 9 bases outside the gene matches. Germline values: CDR1 SGHTA, CDR2 FQGNSA. This CDR3 comprises 15 residues.

This clonotype has only a few counts. The chain uses TRBV11-2 and TRBJ2-7, with D perhaps TRBD1 (5 bases). Trimming pared 5 bases from V and 2 bases from J, leaving 16 bases between. Germline lookup yields CDR1 SGHAT and CDR2 FQNNGV. The CDR3 is 15 amino acids. The CDR3 nucleotides read TGTGCCAGCAGCCTTTCGACAGTAGCCACCTACGAGCAGTACTTC. Translating it yields CASSLSTVATYEQYF.

To note about this clonotype: A much larger clone is a single base away; this may be a read error. This sequence joins TRBV12-3 or TRBV12-4 and TRBJ1-5; maybe TRBD1 (5 bases). The CDR3 length is 15 residues. The germline V and J ends were trimmed by 5 bases and 5 bases, with 16 bases remaining between them. CDR3 sequence: CASSLGTPSDQPQHF. CDR3 coding DNA: TGTGCCAGCAGTCTTGGGACTCCCTCAGATCAGCCCCAGCATTTT.

This chain uses TRBV29-1 with TRBJ2-7; 9 nucleotides agree with TRBD1. Germline V gene data show CDR1 as SQVTM and CDR2 as ANQGSEA. The CDR3 has 11 residues. V lost 8 bases and J lost 6; bases outside the gene matches: 5. The CDR3 reads CSSGQGTEQYF. Written as DNA, the CDR3 is TGCAGCTCCGGACAGGGGACCGAGCAGTACTTC.